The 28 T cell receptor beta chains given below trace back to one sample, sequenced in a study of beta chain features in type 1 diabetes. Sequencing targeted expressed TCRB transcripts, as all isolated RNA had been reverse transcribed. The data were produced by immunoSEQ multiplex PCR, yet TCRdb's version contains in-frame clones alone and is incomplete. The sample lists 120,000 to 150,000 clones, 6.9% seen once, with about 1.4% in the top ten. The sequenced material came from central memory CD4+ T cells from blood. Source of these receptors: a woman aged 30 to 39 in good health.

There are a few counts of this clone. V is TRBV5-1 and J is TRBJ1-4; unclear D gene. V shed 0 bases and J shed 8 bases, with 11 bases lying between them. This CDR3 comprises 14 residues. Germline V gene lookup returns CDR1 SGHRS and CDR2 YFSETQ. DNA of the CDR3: TGCGCCAGCAGCTTGGGACCCGGCGGAGAAAAACTGTTTTTT. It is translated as CASSLGPGGEKLFF.

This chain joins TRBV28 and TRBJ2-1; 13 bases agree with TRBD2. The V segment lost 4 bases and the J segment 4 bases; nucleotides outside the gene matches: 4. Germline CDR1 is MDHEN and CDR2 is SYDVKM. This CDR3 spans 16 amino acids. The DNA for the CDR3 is TGTGCCAGCAGTTCGGGACTAGCGGGATTGTACAATGAGCAGTTCTTC. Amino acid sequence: CASSSGLAGLYNEQFF.

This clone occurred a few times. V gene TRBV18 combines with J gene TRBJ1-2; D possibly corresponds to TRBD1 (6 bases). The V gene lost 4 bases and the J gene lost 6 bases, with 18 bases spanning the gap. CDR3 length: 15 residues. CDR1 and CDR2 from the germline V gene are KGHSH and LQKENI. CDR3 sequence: CASSQATGFRNGYTF. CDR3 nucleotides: TGTGCCAGCTCACAGGCTACAGGGTTTAGGAATGGCTACACCTTC.

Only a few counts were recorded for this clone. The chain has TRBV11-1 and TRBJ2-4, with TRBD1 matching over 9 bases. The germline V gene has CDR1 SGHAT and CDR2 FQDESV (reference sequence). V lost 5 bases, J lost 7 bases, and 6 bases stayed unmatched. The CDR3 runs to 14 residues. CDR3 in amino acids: CASSAGTGMNIQYF. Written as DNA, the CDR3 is TGTGCCAGCAGCGCCGGGACAGGGATGAACATTCAGTACTTC.

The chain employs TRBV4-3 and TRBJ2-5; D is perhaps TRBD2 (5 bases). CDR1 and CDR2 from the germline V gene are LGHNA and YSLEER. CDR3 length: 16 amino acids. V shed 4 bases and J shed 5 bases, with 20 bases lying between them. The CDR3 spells CASSPGLGSLTETQYF. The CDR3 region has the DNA TGCGCCAGCAGCCCCGGACTTGGGTCGTTGACGGAGACCCAGTACTTC.

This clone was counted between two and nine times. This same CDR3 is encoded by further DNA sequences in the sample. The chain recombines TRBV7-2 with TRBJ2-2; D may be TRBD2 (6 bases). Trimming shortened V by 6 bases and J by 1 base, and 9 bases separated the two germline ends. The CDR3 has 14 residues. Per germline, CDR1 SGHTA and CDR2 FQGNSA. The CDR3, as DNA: TGTGCCAGCAGGGGACTGGGGAACACCGGGGAGCTGTTTTTT. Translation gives CASRGLGNTGELFF.

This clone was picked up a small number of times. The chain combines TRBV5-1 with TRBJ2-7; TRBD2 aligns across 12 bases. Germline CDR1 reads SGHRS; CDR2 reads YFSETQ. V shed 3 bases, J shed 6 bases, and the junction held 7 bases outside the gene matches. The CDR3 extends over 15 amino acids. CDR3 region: CASSSSGRDFGEQYF. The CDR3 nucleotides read TGCGCCAGCAGCTCTAGCGGGAGGGATTTCGGCGAGCAGTACTTC. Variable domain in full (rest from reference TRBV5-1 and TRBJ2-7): KAGVTQTPRYLIKTRGQQVTLSCSPISGHRSVSWYQQTPGQGLQFLFEYFSETQRNKGNFPGRFSGRQFSNSRSEMNVSTLELGDSALYLCASSSSGRDFGEQYFGPGTRLTVT.

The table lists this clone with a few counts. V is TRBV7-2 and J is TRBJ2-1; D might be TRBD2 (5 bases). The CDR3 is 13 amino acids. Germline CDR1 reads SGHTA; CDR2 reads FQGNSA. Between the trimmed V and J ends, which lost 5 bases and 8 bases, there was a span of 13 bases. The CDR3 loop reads CASSPQLEYEQFF. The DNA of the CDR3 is TGTGCCAGCAGCCCGCAACTAGAATATGAGCAGTTCTTC. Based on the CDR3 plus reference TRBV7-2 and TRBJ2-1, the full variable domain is GAGVSQSPSNKVTEKGKDVELRCDPISGHTALYWYRQSLGQGLEFLIYFQGNSAPDKSGLPSDRFSAERTGGSVSTLTIQRTQQEDSAVYLCASSPQLEYEQFFGPGTRLTVL.

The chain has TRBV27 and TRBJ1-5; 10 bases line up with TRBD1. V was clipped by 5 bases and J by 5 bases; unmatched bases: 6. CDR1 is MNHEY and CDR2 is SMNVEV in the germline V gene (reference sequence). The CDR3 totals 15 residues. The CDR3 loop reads CASSASGTGDQPQHF. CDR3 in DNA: TGTGCCAGCAGTGCCTCCGGGACAGGGGATCAGCCCCAGCATTTT.

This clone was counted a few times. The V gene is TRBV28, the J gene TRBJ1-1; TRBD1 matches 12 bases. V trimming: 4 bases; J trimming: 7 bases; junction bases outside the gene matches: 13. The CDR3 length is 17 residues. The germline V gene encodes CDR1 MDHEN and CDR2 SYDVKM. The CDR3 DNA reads TGTGCCAGCAGTTCCGCAGGGGACAGGGGGCAACTGGGTGAAGCTTTCTTT. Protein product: CASSSAGDRGQLGEAFF.

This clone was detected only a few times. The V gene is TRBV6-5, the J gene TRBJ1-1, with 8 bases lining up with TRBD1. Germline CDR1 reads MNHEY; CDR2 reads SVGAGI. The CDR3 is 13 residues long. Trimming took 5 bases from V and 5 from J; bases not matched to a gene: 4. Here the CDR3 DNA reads TGTGCCAGCAGTAAACGACAGGGGACTGAAGCTTTCTTT. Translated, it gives CASSKRQGTEAFF.

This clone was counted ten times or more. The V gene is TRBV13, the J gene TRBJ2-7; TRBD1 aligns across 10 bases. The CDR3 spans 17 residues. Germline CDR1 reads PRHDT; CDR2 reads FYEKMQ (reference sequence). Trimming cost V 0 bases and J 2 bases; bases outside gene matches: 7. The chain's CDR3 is CASSLGGRTGGAYEQYF. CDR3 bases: TGTGCCAGCAGCTTAGGCGGTCGGACAGGGGGTGCCTACGAGCAGTACTTC.

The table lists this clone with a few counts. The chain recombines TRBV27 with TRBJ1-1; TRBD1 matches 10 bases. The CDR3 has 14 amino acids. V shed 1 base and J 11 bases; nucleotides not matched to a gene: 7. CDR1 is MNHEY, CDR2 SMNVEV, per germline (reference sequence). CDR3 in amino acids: CASSLFGTGVSAFF. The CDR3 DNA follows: TGTGCCAGCAGTTTATTCGGGACAGGGGTATCGGCTTTCTTT.

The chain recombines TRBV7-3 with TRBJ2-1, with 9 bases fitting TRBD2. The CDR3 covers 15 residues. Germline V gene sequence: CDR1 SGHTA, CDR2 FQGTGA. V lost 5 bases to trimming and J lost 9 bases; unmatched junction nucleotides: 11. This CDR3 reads CASSPSPAGGTEQFF. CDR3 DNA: TGTGCCAGCAGCCCATCGCCAGCGGGAGGCACTGAGCAGTTCTTC. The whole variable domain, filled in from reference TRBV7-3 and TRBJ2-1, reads GAGVSQTPSNKVTEKGKYVELRCDPISGHTALYWYRQSLGQGPEFLIYFQGTGAADDSGLPNDRFFAVRPEGSVSTLKIQRTERGDSAVYLCASSPSPAGGTEQFFGPGTRLTVL.

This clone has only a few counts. The CDR3 is CSVEVLSVAFF. The CDR3 DNA sequence: TGCAGCGTTGAGGTCCTCTCGGTGGCTTTCTTT. The chain couples TRBV29-1 to TRBJ1-1; D ambiguous. V dropped 3 bases and J dropped 11 bases, with 13 bases sitting between them. In germline, CDR1 is SQVTM, CDR2 ANQGSEA. This CDR3 is built from 11 residues. Full variable domain (outside the CDR3, taken from reference TRBV29-1 and TRBJ1-1): SAVISQKPSRDICQRGTSLTIQCQVDSQVTMMFWYRQQPGQSLTLIATANQGSEATYESGFVIDKFPISRPNLTFSTLTVSNMSPEDSSIYLCSVEVLSVAFFGQGTRLTVV.

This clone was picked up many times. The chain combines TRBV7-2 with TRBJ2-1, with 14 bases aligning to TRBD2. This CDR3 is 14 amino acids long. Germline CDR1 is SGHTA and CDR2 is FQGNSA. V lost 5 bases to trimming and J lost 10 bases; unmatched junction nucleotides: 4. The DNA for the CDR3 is TGTGCCAGCAGCAAGGGACTAGCGGGAGCCGAGCAGTTCTTC. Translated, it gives CASSKGLAGAEQFF. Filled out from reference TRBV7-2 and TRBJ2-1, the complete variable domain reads GAGVSQSPSNKVTEKGKDVELRCDPISGHTALYWYRQSLGQGLEFLIYFQGNSAPDKSGLPSDRFSAERTGGSVSTLTIQRTQQEDSAVYLCASSKGLAGAEQFFGPGTRLTVL.

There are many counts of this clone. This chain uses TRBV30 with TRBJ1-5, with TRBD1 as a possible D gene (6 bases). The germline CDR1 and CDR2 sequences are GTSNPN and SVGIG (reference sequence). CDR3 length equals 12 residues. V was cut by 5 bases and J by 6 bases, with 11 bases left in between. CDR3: CAWSYRAQPQHF. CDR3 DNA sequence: TGTGCCTGGTCTTACAGGGCTCAGCCCCAGCATTTT.

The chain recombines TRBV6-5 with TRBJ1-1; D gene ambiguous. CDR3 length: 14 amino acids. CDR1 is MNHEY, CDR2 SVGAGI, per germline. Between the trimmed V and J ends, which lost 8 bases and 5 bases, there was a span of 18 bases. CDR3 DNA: TGTGCCAGCCTTTCCCTTCTAACAGTGACTGAAGCTTTCTTT. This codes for CASLSLLTVTEAFF.

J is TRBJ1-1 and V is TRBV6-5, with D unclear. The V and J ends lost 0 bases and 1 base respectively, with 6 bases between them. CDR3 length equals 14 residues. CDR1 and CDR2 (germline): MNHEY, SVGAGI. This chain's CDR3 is CASSYSDWNTEAFF. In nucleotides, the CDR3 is TGTGCCAGCAGTTACTCGGACTGGAACACTGAAGCTTTCTTT.

The DNA of the CDR3 is TGCGCCAGCAGCCAAACGAGCAGGGGGGCGGAAAAACTGTTTTTT. Translated: CASSQTSRGAEKLFF. This chain links TRBV4-3 with TRBJ1-4; TRBD1 matches at 7 bases. V lost 2 bases to trimming and J lost 8 bases; unmatched junction nucleotides: 8. This CDR3 is built from 15 residues. Germline CDR1 reads LGHNA; CDR2 reads YSLEER.

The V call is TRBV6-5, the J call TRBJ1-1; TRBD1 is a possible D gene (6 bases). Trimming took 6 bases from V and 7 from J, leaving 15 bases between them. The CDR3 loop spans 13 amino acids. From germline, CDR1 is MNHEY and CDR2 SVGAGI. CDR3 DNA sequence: TGTGCCAGCAGACTTATTGGGGGCGATGAAGCTTTCTTT. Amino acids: CASRLIGGDEAFF.

CDR3 DNA: TGTGCCAGCAGCGATCAAGCCACTAGCACAGATACGCAGTATTTT. Encoded protein: CASSDQATSTDTQYF. This chain links TRBV7-9 with TRBJ2-3; D unresolved. This CDR3 contains 15 residues. Germline CDR1 is SEHNR and CDR2 is FQNEAQ (reference sequence). Trimming took off 5 bases at V and 0 bases at J, with 12 bases between the two ends.

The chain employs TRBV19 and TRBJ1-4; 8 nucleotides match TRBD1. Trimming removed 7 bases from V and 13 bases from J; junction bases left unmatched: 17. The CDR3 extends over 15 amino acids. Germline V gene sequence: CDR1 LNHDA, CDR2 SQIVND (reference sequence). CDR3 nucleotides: TGTGCCAGTAAGTTTCGGGACAGGAAACAGGAAGGACTGTTTTTT. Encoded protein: CASKFRDRKQEGLFF.

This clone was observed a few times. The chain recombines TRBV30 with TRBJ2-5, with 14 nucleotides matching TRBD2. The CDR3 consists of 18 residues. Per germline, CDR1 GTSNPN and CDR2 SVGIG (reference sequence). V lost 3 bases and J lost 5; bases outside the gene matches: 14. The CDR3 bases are TGTGCCTGGAGCCGACTCGGACTAGCGGGAGGTCCCGCGGAGACCCAGTACTTC. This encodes CAWSRLGLAGGPAETQYF.

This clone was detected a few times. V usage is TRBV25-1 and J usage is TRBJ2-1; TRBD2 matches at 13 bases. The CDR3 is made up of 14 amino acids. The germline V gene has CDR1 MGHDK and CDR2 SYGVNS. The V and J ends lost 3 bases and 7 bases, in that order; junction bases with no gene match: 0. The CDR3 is CASSEGLAGNEQFF. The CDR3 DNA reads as TGTGCCAGCAGTGAGGGACTAGCGGGGAATGAGCAGTTCTTC.

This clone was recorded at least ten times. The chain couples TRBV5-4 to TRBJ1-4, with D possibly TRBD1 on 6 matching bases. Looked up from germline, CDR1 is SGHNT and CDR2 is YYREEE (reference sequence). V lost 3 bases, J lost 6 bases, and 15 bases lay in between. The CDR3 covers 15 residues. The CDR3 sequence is CASSSQDSSHEKLFF. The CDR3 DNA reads TGTGCCAGCAGCTCCCAGGACAGTAGTCATGAAAAACTGTTTTTT. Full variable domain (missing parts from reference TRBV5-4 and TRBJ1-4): ETGVTQSPTHLIKTRGQQVTLRCSSQSGHNTVSWYQQALGQGPQFIFQYYREEENGRGNFPPRFSGLQFPNYSSELNVNALELDDSALYLCASSSQDSSHEKLFFGSGTQLSVL.

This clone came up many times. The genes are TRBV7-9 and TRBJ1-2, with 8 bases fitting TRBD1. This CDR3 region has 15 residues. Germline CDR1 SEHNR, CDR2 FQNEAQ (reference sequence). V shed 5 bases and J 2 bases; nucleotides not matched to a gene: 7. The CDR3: CASSPRTGMNYGYTF. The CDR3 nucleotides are TGTGCCAGCAGCCCACGGACAGGGATGAACTATGGCTACACCTTC.

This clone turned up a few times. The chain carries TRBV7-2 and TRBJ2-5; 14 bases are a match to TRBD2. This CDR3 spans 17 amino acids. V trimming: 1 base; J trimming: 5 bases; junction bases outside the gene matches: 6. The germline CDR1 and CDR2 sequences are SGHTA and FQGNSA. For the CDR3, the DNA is TGTGCCAGCAGCTTAGTCGGGGGACTAGCGGGAGTCGAGACCCAGTACTTC. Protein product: CASSLVGGLAGVETQYF.